These 9 T cell receptor beta chains were all obtained from the same sample, sequenced in a study of CXCR3-negative and CXCR3-positive naive CD8 T cells. Libraries were UMI-labeled 5' RACE TRB cDNA. For each CDR3 protein, TCRdb gives one entry from its re-call of the 5' RACE reads, without DNA. This sample's table has around 29,000 distinct CDR3 sequences. The sequenced sample was memory CD8+ T cells from blood. These receptors originate from a human donor in good health. Some clones in this sample may be carry-over from other donors' samples.

This clonotype shows up as medium-sized by frequency. V is TRBV4-3 and J is TRBJ2-1; the D gene TCRdb calls, TRBD2, cannot be checked with no DNA. The CDR3 spans 15 residues. Germline CDR1 reads LGHNA; CDR2 reads YSLEER. CDR3 region: CASSQERTSNNEQFF.

The rearrangement joins TRBV9 to TRBJ2-1; without DNA, the TCRdb call of TRBD2 cannot be checked. The CDR3 has 14 amino acids. Germline CDR1 and CDR2: SGDLS and YYNGEE. The CDR3 sequence is CASSVGGFRDEQFF.

The chain has TRBV4-2 and TRBJ2-5; TCRdb's D call, TRBD2, is unchecked because there is no DNA. The CDR3 runs to 16 residues. Germline CDR1 LGHNA, CDR2 YNFKEQ. The CDR3 loop reads CASSQETAGGQETQYF.

The chain links TRBV29-1 to TRBJ2-7; without DNA, the TCRdb call of TRBD2 cannot be checked. Germline values: CDR1 SQVTM, CDR2 ANQGSEA. The CDR3 is made up of 14 amino acids. The CDR3 loop reads CSVAERVASYEQYF.

This chain uses TRBV4-3 with TRBJ2-1. Germline V gives CDR1 LGHNA, CDR2 YSLEER. The CDR3 has 16 residues. CDR3 region: CASSQDTGTTYNEQFF.

This chain uses TRBV25-1 with TRBJ2-7; TCRdb designates TRBD2, a call that cannot be tested without DNA. The CDR3 is made up of 15 amino acids. The germline V gene encodes CDR1 MGHDK and CDR2 SYGVNS. The CDR3 sequence is CASSQEMGLSYEQYF.

V is TRBV29-1 and J is TRBJ2-3; the D call from TCRdb, TRBD1, cannot be confirmed without DNA. Per the germline V gene, CDR1 is SQVTM and CDR2 is ANQGSEA. This CDR3 region has 15 residues. The CDR3 region is CSVEGVPLGTDTQYF.

This chain connects TRBV4-3 to TRBJ1-4. The germline gives CDR1 LGHNA, CDR2 YSLEER. This CDR3 has 17 residues. Here the CDR3 reads CASSQDRTVATNEKLFF.

The chain employs TRBV29-1 and TRBJ2-2; TCRdb calls TRBD2, which cannot be checked without DNA. Germline CDR1 and CDR2: SQVTM and ANQGSEA. This CDR3 is built from 16 residues. The CDR3 loop is CSVVLAGGPEAGELFF.